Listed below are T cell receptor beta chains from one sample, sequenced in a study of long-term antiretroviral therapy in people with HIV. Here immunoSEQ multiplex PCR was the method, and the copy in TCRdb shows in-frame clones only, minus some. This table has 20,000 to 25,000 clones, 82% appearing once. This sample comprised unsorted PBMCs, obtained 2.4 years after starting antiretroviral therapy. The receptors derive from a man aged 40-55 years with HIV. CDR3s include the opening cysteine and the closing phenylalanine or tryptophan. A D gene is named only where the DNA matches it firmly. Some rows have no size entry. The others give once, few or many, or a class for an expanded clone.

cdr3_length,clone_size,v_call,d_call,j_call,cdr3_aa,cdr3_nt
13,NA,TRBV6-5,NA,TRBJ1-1,CASVRAMNTEAFF,TGTGCCAGCGTTAGAGCTATGAACACTGAAGCTTTCTTT
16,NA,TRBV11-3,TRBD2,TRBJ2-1,CASSLDLGGSYNEQFF,TGTGCCAGCAGCTTAGATCTGGGGGGGTCCTACAATGAGCAGTTCTTC
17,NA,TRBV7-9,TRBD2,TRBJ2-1,CASSPTPTSGKGRKQFF,TGTGCCAGCAGCCCTACCCCGACTAGCGGGAAAGGGAGAAAGCAGTTCTTC
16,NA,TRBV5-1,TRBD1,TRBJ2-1,CASSLSRQGSFNEQFF,TGCGCCAGCAGCTTGTCCCGACAGGGGAGCTTCAATGAGCAGTTCTTC
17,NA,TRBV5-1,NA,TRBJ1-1,CASSSLGGRAGNTEAFF,TGCGCCAGCAGCTCACTCGGGGGCAGGGCGGGGAACACTGAAGCTTTCTTT
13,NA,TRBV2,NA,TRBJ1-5,CASSESGNQPQHF,TGTGCCAGCAGTGAATCCGGCAATCAGCCCCAGCATTTT
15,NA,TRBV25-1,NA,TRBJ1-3,CASSEAGPSGNTIYF,TGTGCCAGCAGTGAAGCGGGCCCCTCTGGAAACACCATATATTTT
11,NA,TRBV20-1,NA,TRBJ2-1,CSARRAHEQFF,TGCAGTGCTAGGAGGGCACATGAGCAGTTCTTC
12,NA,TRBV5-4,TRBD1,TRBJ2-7,CASSLRGREQYF,TGTGCCAGCAGCCTGAGGGGGCGTGAGCAGTACTTC
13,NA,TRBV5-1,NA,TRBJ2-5,CASNPGLEETQYF,TGCGCCAGCAACCCGGGCCTCGAAGAGACCCAGTACTTC
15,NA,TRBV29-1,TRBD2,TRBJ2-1,CSVSSSSGNYNEQFF,TGCAGCGTATCCTCCTCTAGCGGGAACTACAATGAGCAGTTCTTC
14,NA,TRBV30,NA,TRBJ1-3,CAWRGAGSGNTIYF,TGTGCCTGGAGAGGGGCAGGGTCTGGAAACACCATATATTTT
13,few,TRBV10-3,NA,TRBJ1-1,CAIRDAMNTEAFF,TGTGCCATCAGGGATGCCATGAACACTGAAGCTTTCTTT
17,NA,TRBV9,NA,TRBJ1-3,CASSTTGASSSGNTIYF,TGTGCCAGCAGCACCACGGGTGCGTCGTCCTCTGGAAACACCATATATTTT
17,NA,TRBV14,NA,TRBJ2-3,CASSQDDGGLRRDTQYF,TGTGCCAGCAGCCAAGATGATGGGGGACTTCGGAGAGATACGCAGTATTTT
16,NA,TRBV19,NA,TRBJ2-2,CASSRGTLGETGELFF,TGTGCCAGTAGTAGGGGTACACTGGGGGAAACCGGGGAGCTGTTTTTT
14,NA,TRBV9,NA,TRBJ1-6,CASSVGHVNSPLHF,TGTGCCAGCAGCGTAGGGCACGTTAATTCACCCCTCCACTTT
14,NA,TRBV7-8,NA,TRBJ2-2,CASSLAMVAGELFF,TGTGCCAGCAGCTTAGCAATGGTCGCCGGGGAGCTGTTTTTT
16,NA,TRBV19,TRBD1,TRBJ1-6,CASSIGPQGARSPLHF,TGTGCCAGTAGTATAGGCCCTCAGGGGGCTAGGTCACCCCTCCACTTT
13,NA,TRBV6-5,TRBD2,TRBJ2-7,CASMLTSGYEQYF,TGTGCCAGCATGCTGACTAGCGGCTACGAGCAGTACTTC